The next 8 T cell receptor beta chains were all read from a single sample in a study of blood T cell repertoires in COVID-19. TCRdb keeps only in-frame clones here, not all; method: immunoSEQ multiplex PCR. Of some 100,000 clones listed, about 80% are singletons. The specimen was peripheral blood. The source of these receptors is a woman in her 70s with acute or convalescent COVID-19.

The rearrangement links TRBV2 to TRBJ1-5; D perhaps matches TRBD1 (5 bases). The CDR3 extends over 13 amino acids. Per the germline V gene, CDR1 is SNHLY and CDR2 is FYNNEI. Trimming removed 3 bases from V and 7 bases from J, with 10 bases in between. Written as DNA, the CDR3 is TGTGCCAGCAGTGAGGGGGGGGAACAGCCCCAGCATTTT. It specifies CASSEGGEQPQHF.

This clone was seen a few times. J is TRBJ1-6 and V is TRBV2; TRBD1 is a possible D gene (5 bases). The CDR3 has 14 residues. V lost 8 bases and J 10 bases, leaving 18 bases between the germline ends. Germline assignment: CDR1 SNHLY and CDR2 FYNNEI. The CDR3 is CASSLGGDGSPLHF. The CDR3 nucleotides read TGTGCCAGCTCCCTCGGGGGGGATGGATCACCCCTCCACTTT.

V usage is TRBV7-6 and J usage is TRBJ1-2, with D maybe TRBD1 (5 bases). Germline values: CDR1 SGHVS, CDR2 FNYEAQ. CDR3 size: 15 residues. Trimming took 1 base from V and 3 from J, leaving 12 bases between them. CDR3 loop: CASSLGSGLDYGYTF. Written as DNA, the CDR3 is TGTGCCAGCAGCTTAGGCTCAGGGTTAGACTATGGCTACACCTTC.

V and J are TRBV6-1 and TRBJ1-2; D call uncertain. The germline gives CDR1 MNHNS, CDR2 SASEGT. Trimming cost V 1 base and J 7 bases, with 16 bases left between them. This CDR3 has 15 residues. CDR3 sequence (DNA): TGTGCCAGCAGTGAAGGGCCGAACAGCTTCCTTGGCTACACCTTC. It yields the protein CASSEGPNSFLGYTF.

The chain joins TRBV4-1 to TRBJ2-7, with D possibly matching TRBD2 (6 bases). Germline lookup yields CDR1 MGHRA and CDR2 YSYEKL. This CDR3 region has 16 residues. V shed 1 base and J shed 2 bases, with 15 bases lying between them. The CDR3 region is CASSQGGSGYPYEQYV. DNA for the CDR3: TGCGCCAGCAGCCAAGGAGGGAGCGGGTATCCCTACGAGCAGTACGTC.

The chain's CDR3 is CASSGQGGNYGYTF. The DNA of the CDR3 is TGTGCCAGCAGCGGACAGGGGGGAAACTATGGCTACACCTTC. The chain carries TRBV5-8 and TRBJ1-2; 10 nucleotides line up with TRBD1. Unmatched junction bases numbered 2, after V lost 4 bases and J lost 2 bases. CDR1 and CDR2 from the germline V gene are SGHTS and YDEGEE. The CDR3 totals 14 residues.

The chain employs TRBV6-2 or TRBV6-3 and TRBJ2-1, with 8 bases matching TRBD2. Germline values: CDR1 MNHEY, CDR2 SVGEGT. J was trimmed by 2 bases and V by 1 base; bases with no gene match: 1. CDR3 length: 15 residues. CDR3 residues: CASSYYGGAYNEQFF. The CDR3 DNA reads as TGTGCCAGCAGTTACTACGGGGGGGCCTACAATGAGCAGTTCTTC.

In DNA, the CDR3 is TGTGCCAGCAGCCCGCGTCCTCGGGGTACGCAGTATTTT. It translates to CASSPRPRGTQYF. This chain uses TRBV7-2 with TRBJ2-3, with D maybe TRBD2 (5 bases). V was cut by 5 bases and J by 8 bases, with 14 bases left in between. The germline gives CDR1 SGHTA, CDR2 FQGNSA. The CDR3 has 13 residues.